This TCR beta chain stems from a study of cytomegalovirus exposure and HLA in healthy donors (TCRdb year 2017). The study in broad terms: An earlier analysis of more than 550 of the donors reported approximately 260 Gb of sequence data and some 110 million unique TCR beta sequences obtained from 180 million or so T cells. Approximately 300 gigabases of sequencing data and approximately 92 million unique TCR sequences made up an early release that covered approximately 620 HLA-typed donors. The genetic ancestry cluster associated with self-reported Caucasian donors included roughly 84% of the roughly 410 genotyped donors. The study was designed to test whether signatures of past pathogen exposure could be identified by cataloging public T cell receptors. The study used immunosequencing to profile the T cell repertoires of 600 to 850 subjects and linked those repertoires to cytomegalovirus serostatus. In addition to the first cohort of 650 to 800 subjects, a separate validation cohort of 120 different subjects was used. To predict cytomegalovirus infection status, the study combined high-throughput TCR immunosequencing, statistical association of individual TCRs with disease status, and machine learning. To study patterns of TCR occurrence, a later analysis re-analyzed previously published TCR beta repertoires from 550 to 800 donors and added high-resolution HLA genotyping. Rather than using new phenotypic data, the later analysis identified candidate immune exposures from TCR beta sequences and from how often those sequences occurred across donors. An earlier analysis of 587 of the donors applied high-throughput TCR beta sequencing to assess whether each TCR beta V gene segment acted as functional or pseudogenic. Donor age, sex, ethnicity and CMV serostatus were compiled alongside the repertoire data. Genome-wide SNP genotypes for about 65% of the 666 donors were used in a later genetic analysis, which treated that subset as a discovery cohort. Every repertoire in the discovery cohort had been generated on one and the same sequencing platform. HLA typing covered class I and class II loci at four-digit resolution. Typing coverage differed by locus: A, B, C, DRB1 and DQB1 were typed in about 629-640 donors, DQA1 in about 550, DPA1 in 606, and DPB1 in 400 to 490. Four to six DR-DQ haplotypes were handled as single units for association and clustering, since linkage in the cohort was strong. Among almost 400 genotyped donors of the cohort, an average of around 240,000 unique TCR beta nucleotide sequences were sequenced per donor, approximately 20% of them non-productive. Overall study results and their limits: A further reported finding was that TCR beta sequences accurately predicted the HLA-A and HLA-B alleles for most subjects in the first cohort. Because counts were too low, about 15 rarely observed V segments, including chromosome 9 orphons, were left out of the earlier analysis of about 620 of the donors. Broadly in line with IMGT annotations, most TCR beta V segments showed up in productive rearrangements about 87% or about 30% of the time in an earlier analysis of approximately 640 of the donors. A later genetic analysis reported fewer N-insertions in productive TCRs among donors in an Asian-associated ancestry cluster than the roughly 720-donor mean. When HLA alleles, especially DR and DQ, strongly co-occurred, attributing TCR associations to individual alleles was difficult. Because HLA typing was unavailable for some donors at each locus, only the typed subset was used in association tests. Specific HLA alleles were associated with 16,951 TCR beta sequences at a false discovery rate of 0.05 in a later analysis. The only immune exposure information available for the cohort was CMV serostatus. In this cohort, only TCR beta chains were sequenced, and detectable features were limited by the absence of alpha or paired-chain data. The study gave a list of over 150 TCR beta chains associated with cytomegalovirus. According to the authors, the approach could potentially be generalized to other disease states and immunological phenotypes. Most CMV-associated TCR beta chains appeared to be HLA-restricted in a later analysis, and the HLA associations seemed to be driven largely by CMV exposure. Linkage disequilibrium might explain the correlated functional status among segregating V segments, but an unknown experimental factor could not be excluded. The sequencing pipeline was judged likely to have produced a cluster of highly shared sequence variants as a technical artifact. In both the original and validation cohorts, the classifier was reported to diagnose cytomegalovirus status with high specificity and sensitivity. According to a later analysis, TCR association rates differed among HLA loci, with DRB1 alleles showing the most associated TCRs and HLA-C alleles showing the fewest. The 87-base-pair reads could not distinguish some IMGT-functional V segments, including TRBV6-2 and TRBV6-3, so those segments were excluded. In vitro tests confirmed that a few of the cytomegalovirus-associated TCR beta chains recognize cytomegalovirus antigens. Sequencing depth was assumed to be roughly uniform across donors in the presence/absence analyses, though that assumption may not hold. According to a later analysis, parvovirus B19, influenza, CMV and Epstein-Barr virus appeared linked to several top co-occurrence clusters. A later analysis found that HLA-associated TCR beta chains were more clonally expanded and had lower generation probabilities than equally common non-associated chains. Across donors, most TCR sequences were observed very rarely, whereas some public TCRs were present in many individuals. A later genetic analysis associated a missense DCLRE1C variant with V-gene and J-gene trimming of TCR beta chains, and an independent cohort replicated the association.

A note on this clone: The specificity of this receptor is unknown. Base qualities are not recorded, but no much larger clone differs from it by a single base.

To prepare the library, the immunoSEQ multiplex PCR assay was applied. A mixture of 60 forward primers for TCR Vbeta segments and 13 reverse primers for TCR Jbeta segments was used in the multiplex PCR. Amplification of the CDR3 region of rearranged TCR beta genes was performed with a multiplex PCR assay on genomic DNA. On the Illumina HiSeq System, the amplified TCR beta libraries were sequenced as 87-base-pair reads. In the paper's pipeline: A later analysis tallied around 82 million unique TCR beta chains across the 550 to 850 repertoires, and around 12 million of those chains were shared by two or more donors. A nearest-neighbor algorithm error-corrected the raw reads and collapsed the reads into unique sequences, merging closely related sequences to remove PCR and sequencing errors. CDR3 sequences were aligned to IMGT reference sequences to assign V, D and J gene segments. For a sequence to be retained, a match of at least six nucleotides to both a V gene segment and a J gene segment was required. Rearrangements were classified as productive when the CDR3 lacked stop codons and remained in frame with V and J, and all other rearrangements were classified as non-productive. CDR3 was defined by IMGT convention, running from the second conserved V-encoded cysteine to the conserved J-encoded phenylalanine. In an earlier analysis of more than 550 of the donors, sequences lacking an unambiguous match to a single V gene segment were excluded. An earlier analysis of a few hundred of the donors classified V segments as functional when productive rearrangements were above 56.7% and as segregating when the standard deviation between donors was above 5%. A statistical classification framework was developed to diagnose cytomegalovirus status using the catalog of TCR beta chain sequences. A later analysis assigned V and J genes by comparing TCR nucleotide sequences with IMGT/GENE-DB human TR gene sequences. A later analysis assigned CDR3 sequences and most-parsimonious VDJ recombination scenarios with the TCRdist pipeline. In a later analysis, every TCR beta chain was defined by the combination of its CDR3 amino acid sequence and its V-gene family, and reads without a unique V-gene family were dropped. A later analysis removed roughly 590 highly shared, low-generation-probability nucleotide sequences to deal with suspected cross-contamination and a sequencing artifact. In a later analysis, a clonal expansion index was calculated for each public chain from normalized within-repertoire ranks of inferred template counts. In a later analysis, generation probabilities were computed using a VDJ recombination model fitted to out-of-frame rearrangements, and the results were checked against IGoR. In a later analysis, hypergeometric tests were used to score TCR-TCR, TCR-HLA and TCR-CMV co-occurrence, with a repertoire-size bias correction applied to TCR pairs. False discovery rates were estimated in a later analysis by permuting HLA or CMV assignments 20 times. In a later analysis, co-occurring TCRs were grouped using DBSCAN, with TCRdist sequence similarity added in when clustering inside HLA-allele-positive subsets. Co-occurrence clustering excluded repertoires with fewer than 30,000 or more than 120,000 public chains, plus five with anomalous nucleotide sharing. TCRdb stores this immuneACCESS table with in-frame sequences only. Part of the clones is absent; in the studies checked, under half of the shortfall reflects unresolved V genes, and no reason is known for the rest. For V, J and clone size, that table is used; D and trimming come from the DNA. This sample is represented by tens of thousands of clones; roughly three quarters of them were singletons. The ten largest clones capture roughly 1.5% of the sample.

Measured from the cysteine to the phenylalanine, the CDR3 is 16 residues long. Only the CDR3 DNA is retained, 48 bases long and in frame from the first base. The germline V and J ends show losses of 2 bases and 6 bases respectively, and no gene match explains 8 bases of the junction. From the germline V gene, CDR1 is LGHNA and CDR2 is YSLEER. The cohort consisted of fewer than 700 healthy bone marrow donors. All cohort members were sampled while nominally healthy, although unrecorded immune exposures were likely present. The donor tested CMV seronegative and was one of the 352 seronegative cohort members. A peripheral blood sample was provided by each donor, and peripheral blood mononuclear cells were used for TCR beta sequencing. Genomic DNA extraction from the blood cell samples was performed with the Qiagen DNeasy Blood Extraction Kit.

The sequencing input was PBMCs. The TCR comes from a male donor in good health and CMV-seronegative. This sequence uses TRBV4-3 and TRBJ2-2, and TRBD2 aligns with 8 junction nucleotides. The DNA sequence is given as TGCGCCAGCAGCCAACTCCCGGGACTAGACGCCGGGGAGCTGTTTTTT. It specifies CASSQLPGLDAGELFF.